The TCR beta chain described here comes from a study of T cells in Graves' hyperthyroidism and ophthalmopathy (dated by TCRdb to about 2019). Study-wide context: Peripheral blood samples were taken at the time of initial diagnosis, prior to any treatment. A discovery cohort of approximately 97 patients, about 40 with Graves' ophthalmopathy and about 60 with stable Graves' hyperthyroidism, was used to find distinguishing TCR V-J signatures. Whether ophthalmopathy could be predicted prospectively was tested in an independent validation cohort made up of about 18 hyperthyroidism patients plus 17 patients who later progressed to ophthalmopathy. The 75 to 100 discovery patients were randomly split 7:3 into training and test sets. The study also compared thyroid tissue and blood T-cell repertoires from several Graves' hyperthyroidism patients. Once sampling was done, hyperthyroidism patients were given methimazole at a starting dose of 30 mg daily, whereas ophthalmopathy patients were given high-dose intravenous methylprednisolone. TCR Vbeta CDR3 sequencing of some 140 peripheral blood samples (under 45 ophthalmopathy, about 75 hyperthyroidism and approximately 17 progressor patients) is reported in the paper. Overall results and qualifications from the work: Most expanded thyroid clonotypes (frequency above 0.001) were also detected in blood, a finding suggesting that blood repertoires may reflect thyroid immune responses. No statistical method was used to set the sample size in advance, and investigators knew the group allocation. A model built on a 13 V-J signature distinguished ophthalmopathy from stable hyperthyroidism, reaching about 88% sensitivity and around 82% specificity in cross-validation and 80%/75% in testing. During validation, the model predicted progression to ophthalmopathy a median of approximately 6 months ahead of onset, with more than 60% sensitivity and around 72% specificity.

This clonotype was seen at least ten times. This receptor's antigen is unknown. Per-base qualities were not stored, and no clone one base away is much larger. Stable Graves' hyperthyroidism was defined as the absence of progression to ophthalmopathy over 18 months of follow-up. Hyperthyroidism patients were aged 18 to 65 years and newly diagnosed, with disease duration of less than 2 months. Exclusion was applied to patients with uncontrolled infections, other autoimmune diseases, pregnancy or lactation. Diagnoses were based on clinical symptoms, serum thyroxine and TRAb, thyroid ultrasound and orbital computed tomography. PBMCs were separated from roughly 9.3 ml of fresh peripheral blood using Ficoll-Paque density gradient centrifugation. Total RNA was extracted with Trizol reagent, and quality was checked on an Agilent 2100 Bioanalyzer. V is clipped by 5 bases and J by 2 bases, and the sequence between their germline boundaries is 10 bases long. The CDR3 goes from the cysteine to the phenylalanine over 14 residues. Only the CDR3 DNA stays, 42 bases, in frame from base 1. CDR1 and CDR2 (MNHEY, SMNVEV) derive from the germline V gene (reference sequence).

The TCR beta CDR3 regions were amplified from RNA transcripts. For the first round of RT-PCR on the TCR CDR3, the HTBI primer set was used together with the Qiagen OneStep RT-PCR kit. A second multiplex PCR round built the libraries, followed by size selection and purification. Libraries were sequenced paired-end with 100 bp reads on an Illumina HiSeq2000. In the source study's methods: SOAPnuke was used to process the raw data, with reads discarded if the reads contained adapters or uncalled bases, had a mean Phred below 15, or lacked an exact constant-primer or identifier match. High-quality paired reads were merged with COPE v1.2.5, and unique nucleotide sequences were defined as clonotypes. Clonotypes were aligned to IMGT TRBV, TRBD and TRBJ reference segments using MiTCR v1.1. The analysis included only V-J combinations with a frequency above 0.0001, which together covered 99% to 99.2% of the repertoires. The TCS score was defined as the ratio of F50 (clonal expansion) to E x V (chaos), calculated using BLOSUM62-based TCRdist between CDR3 peptides within each V-J. Welch's t-statistics and random forest reduced fewer than 600 V-J features to 13, which were used in a naive Bayes classifier (R e1071). TCRdb applied fastp at Q25 and MiXCR to the public reads, then kept only in-frame beta chains. When rows share a CDR3 protein, they turn into one entry using the most common DNA and genes. It is TCRdb's table, rather than the study itself, that gives the V and J calls and clone size. The sample profile shows 200,000 to 250,000 distinct CDR3 sequences; about 18% of them were found once. The top ten clonotypes cover 35% to 50% of the sample.

The sequencing input was blood. This receptor was taken from a man in his forties with Graves' hyperthyroidism. This chain joins TRBV27 to TRBJ1-5, with an unclear D gene assignment. Read as DNA, the sequence is TGTGCCAGCAGTGTAGGTACGGGCAATCAGCCCCAGCATTTT. This gives the protein CASSVGTGNQPQHF.